Sequencing of this TCR beta chain was carried out in a study of T-cell reconstitution after alpha-beta-depleted transplantation in children. Unique molecular identifiers tagged the TCRbeta library. TCRdb reprocessed the PCR reads via MiXCR and lists one record per CDR3 protein. The data contain approximately 200,000 distinct CDR3 sequences, about 14% of them singletons. CDR1 and CDR2 (germline): SQVTM, ANQGSEA. CDR3 length: 13 residues. V lost 7 bases and J lost 2; bases outside the gene matches: 7. The starting material was PBMCs from the stem cell graft donor, obtained from the stem cell graft. The gene calls are TRBV29-1 and TRBJ1-2; TRBD1 matches at 7 bases. The receptor was derived from a human donor who donated a stem cell graft to a child with acute lymphoblastic leukemia. The CDR3 sequence is CSAATGPNYGYTF. In DNA form, the CDR3 reads TGCAGCGCCGCGACAGGGCCCAACTATGGCTACACCTTC.